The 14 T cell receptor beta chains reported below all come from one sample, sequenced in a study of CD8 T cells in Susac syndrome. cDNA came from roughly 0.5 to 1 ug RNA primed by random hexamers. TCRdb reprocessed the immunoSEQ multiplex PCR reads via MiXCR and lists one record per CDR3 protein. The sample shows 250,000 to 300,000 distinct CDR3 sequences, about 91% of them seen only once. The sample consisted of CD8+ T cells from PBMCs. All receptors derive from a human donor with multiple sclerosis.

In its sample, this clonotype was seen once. CDR3 sequence reads: CASSQSGTGYYEQYF. CDR3 DNA sequence: TGTGCCAGTAGCCAATCCGGGACAGGGTACTACGAGCAGTACTTC. V gene TRBV19 combines with J gene TRBJ2-7; 9 positions agree with TRBD1. Germline loops: CDR1 LNHDA, CDR2 SQIVND (reference sequence). The CDR3 is made up of 15 amino acids. V dropped 6 bases and J dropped 3; count of bases not matched to a gene: 9.

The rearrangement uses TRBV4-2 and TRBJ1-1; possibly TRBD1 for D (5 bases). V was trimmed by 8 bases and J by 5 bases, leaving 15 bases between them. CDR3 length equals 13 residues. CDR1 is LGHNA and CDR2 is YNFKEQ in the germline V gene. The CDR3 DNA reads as TGTGCCAGCGGAACCCCGGAGGGGACTGAAGCTTTCTTT. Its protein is CASGTPEGTEAFF.

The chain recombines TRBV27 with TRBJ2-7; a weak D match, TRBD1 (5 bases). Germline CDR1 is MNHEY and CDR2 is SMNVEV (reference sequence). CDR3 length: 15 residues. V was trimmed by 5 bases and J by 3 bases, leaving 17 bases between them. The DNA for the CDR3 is TGTGCCAGCAGTACTACCGACAGCCTCGTCTACGAGCAGTACTTC. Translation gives CASSTTDSLVYEQYF.

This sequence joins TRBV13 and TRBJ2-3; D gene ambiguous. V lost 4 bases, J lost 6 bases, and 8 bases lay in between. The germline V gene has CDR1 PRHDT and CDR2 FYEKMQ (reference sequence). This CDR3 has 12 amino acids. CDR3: CASSWTKDTQYF. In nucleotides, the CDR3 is TGTGCCAGCAGCTGGACGAAGGATACGCAGTATTTT.

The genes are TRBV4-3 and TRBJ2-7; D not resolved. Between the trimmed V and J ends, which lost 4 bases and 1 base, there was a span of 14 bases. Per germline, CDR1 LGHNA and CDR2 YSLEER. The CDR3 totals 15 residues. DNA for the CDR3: TGCGCCAGCAGCCTCCTTAGCTCCGGGTCCTACGAGCAGTACTTC. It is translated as CASSLLSSGSYEQYF.

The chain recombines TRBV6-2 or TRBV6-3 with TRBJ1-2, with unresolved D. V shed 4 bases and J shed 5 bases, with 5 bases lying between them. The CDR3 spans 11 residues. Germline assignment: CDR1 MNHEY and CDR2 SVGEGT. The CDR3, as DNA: TGTGCCAGCAGTTCCGCGTATGGCTACACCTTC. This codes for CASSSAYGYTF.

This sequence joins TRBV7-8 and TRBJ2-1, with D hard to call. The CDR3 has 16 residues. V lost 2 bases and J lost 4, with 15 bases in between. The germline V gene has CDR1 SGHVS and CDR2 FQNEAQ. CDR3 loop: CASSLNVAVYYNEQFF. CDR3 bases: TGTGCCAGCAGCTTAAATGTGGCGGTGTATTACAATGAGCAGTTCTTC.

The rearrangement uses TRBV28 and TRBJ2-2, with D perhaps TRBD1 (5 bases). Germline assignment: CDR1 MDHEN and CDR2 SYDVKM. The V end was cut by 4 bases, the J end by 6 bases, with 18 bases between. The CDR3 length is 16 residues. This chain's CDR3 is CASSSAGLGMAGELFF. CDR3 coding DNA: TGTGCCAGCAGTTCCGCAGGGTTGGGTATGGCCGGGGAGCTGTTTTTT.

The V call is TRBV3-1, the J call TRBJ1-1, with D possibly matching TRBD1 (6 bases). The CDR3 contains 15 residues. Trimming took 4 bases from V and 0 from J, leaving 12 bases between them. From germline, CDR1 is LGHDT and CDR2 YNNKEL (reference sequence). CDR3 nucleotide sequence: TGTGCCAGCAGCCCCCACGGGGGGCTGAACACTGAAGCTTTCTTT. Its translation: CASSPHGGLNTEAFF.

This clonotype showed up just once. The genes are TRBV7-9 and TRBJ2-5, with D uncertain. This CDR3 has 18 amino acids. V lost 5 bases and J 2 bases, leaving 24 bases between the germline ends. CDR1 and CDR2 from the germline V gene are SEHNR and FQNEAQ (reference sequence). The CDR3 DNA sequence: TGTGCCAGCAGCGCAGCGTCGGGTTGGACGCATGAACAAGAGACCCAGTACTTC. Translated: CASSAASGWTHEQETQYF.

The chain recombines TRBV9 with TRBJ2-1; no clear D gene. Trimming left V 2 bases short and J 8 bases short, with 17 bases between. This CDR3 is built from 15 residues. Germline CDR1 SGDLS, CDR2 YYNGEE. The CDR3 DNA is TGTGCCAGCAGCGTTGGCCCCGCAGTAAGCTATGAGCAGTTCTTC. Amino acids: CASSVGPAVSYEQFF.

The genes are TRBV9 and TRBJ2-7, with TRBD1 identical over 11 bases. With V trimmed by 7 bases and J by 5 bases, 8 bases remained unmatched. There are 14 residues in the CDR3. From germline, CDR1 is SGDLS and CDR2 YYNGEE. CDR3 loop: CASYVGTGGDEQYF. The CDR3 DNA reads TGTGCCAGCTACGTCGGGACAGGGGGAGACGAGCAGTACTTC.

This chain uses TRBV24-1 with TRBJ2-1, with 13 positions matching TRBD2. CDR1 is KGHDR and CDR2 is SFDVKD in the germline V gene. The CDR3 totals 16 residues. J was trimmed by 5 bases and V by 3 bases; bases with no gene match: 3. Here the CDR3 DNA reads TGTGCCACCAGTGATACGACTAGCGGGAGGCACAATGAGCAGTTCTTC. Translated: CATSDTTSGRHNEQFF.

CDR3 sequence: CASSLTSGSELRFF. CDR3 coding DNA: TGTGCCAGCAGCCTGACTAGCGGGAGTGAGTTGCGGTTCTTC. V gene TRBV6-5 combines with J gene TRBJ2-1; 12 bases are a match to TRBD2. The V gene end was trimmed by 6 bases and the J gene end by 15 bases; junction bases not matched to a gene: 12. The germline V gene has CDR1 MNHEY and CDR2 SVGAGI. The CDR3 has 14 amino acids.